These T cell receptor beta chains were read from a single sample in a study of T cell responses to AZD1222 COVID-19 vaccine. Libraries were prepared by immunoSEQ multiplex PCR; TCRdb keeps only in-frame clonotypes and omits some of them. Seen here are over 100,000 clones, about 90% observed once, and the top ten hold around 7.5%. Sequences were derived from peripheral blood, sampled on day 0 of AZD1222 vaccination. All receptors derive from an adult in good health. Both conserved end residues are part of each CDR3. D genes are given only for firm matches. For some rows the clone size is stated as once, few or many, or as a class when expanded; others skip it.

cdr3_aa	cdr3_nt	d_call	clone_size	j_call	v_call
CAWSRWTGRSNTGELFF	TGTGCCTGGAGTAGATGGACAGGGAGGTCAAACACCGGGGAGCTGTTTTTT	TRBD1	.	TRBJ2-2	TRBV30
CASSARQGSTHGYTF	TGTGCCAGCAGCGCAAGACAGGGTTCCACCCATGGCTACACCTTC	TRBD1	.	TRBJ1-2	TRBV9
CASSPGQANTEAFF	TGCGCCAGCAGCCCGGGACAGGCGAACACTGAAGCTTTCTTT	TRBD1	few	TRBJ1-1	TRBV4-1
CASSLGPSGNSPLHF	TGCGCCAGCAGCTTGGGTCCGTCTGGTAATTCACCCCTCCACTTT	.	few	TRBJ1-6	TRBV5-1
CATIPPLNTEAFF	TGTGCCACCATTCCCCCCCTGAACACTGAAGCTTTCTTT	.	once	TRBJ1-1	TRBV7-8
CASRRENTGELFF	TGTGCCAGCCGTCGGGAGAACACCGGGGAGCTGTTTTTT	.	.	TRBJ2-2	TRBV2
CASSYLRVGNQPQHF	TGTGCCAGCAGTTACCTCAGGGTGGGGAATCAGCCCCAGCATTTT	.	.	TRBJ1-5	TRBV6-6
CASSQILAGGYSYNEQFF	TGTGCCAGCAGCCAAATCTTAGCGGGAGGGTATTCGTACAATGAGCAGTTCTTC	TRBD2	.	TRBJ2-1	TRBV3-1/TRBV3-2
CASSQDLGTLYGYTF	TGCGCCAGCAGCCAAGACCTGGGGACCCTCTATGGCTACACCTTC	.	.	TRBJ1-2	TRBV4-3
CASSTNSLYGYTF	TGTGCCAGCAGTACAAACAGTCTCTATGGCTACACCTTC	.	.	TRBJ1-2	TRBV12-3/TRBV12-4
CARSRQGWNYEQYF	TGCGCCAGAAGCCGACAGGGATGGAACTACGAGCAGTACTTC	TRBD1	.	TRBJ2-7	TRBV23-1
CASSWAEGPVAEAFF	TGTGCCAGCAGTTGGGCCGAGGGGCCCGTCGCTGAAGCTTTCTTT	.	once	TRBJ1-1	TRBV6-5
CASSLGGGGDTEAFF	TGTGCCAGCTCATTGGGGGGGGGTGGGGACACTGAAGCTTTCTTT	.	.	TRBJ1-1	TRBV18
CASSSVGTLPTDTQYF	TGTGCCAGCAGCTCCGTCGGGACTCTCCCCACAGATACGCAGTATTTT	.	.	TRBJ2-3	TRBV9
CASSSRTGLATNEKLFF	TGTGCCAGTAGTTCCCGGACAGGACTTGCAACTAATGAAAAACTGTTTTTT	TRBD1	.	TRBJ1-4	TRBV19
CAWSVPRASGYEQYF	TGTGCCTGGAGTGTACCGCGGGCCTCAGGCTACGAGCAGTACTTC	.	.	TRBJ2-7	TRBV30
CASSDPGQGKNTIYF	TGTGCCAGCAGTGACCCGGGACAGGGTAAAAACACCATATATTTT	TRBD1	.	TRBJ1-3	TRBV6-1
CATQEWDFPYEQYF	TGTGCCACCCAAGAGTGGGACTTCCCCTACGAGCAGTACTTC	.	.	TRBJ2-7	TRBV19
CASKDSESSYEQYF	TGTGCCAGCAAGGACAGCGAGAGCTCCTACGAGCAGTACTTC	.	.	TRBJ2-7	TRBV7-9
CASSDRGGTDTQYF	TGTGCCAGTAGTGACAGGGGGGGCACAGATACGCAGTATTTT	TRBD1	.	TRBJ2-3	TRBV19
CASSPQGQLEAFF	TGTGCCAGCTCACCACAGGGACAGCTTGAAGCTTTCTTT	TRBD1	.	TRBJ1-1	TRBV18
CANSFSGGSFNEQFF	TGTGCCAACAGCTTTTCCGGGGGGTCTTTCAATGAGCAGTTCTTC	TRBD2	once	TRBJ2-1	TRBV7-3
CSASRGRGYTF	TGCAGTGCTAGCAGGGGGCGAGGCTACACCTTC	TRBD1	.	TRBJ1-2	TRBV20-1
CASSLWGGLNQPQHF	TGTGCCAGCAGTTTATGGGGGGGGCTTAATCAGCCCCAGCATTTT	.	once	TRBJ1-5	TRBV27
CASSPGQGAETQYF	TGTGCCAGCAGCCCGGGACAGGGGGCAGAGACCCAGTACTTC	TRBD1	.	TRBJ2-5	TRBV11-2
CASSQAIYEQYF	TGTGCCAGCAGCCAAGCCATTTACGAGCAGTACTTC	.	.	TRBJ2-7	TRBV3-1/TRBV3-2
CAISVLRQGTDTQYF	TGTGCCATCAGTGTTCTACGACAAGGCACAGATACGCAGTATTTT	.	.	TRBJ2-3	TRBV10-3
CASSTDRLTEAFF	TGTGCCAGCAGTACGGACAGACTCACTGAAGCTTTCTTT	.	.	TRBJ1-1	TRBV12-3/TRBV12-4
CSARSQDEAFF	TGCAGTGCCAGGAGCCAGGATGAAGCTTTCTTT	.	.	TRBJ1-1	TRBV20-1
CASSYHRGESTEAFF	TGTGCCAGCAGTTACCACAGGGGAGAGAGCACTGAAGCTTTCTTT	TRBD1	.	TRBJ1-1	TRBV2
CASSTLGATNEKLFF	TGTGCCAGTAGTACCCTCGGGGCAACTAATGAAAAACTGTTTTTT	.	.	TRBJ1-4	TRBV19
CASSFQSSNFHEQYF	TGCGCCAGCAGCTTCCAGTCGTCAAACTTCCACGAGCAGTACTTC	.	.	TRBJ2-7	TRBV5-1
CASSSGPTGYGYTF	TGTGCCAGCAGTTCTGGCCCCACAGGGTATGGCTACACCTTC	.	.	TRBJ1-2	TRBV6-2/TRBV6-3
CASSRGLNYGYTF	TGTGCCAGCAGCAGGGGGCTTAACTATGGCTACACCTTC	TRBD1	once	TRBJ1-2	TRBV7-9
CASSTEGQGAPDTQYF	TGTGCCAGCTCAACCGAGGGACAGGGGGCGCCGGATACGCAGTATTTT	TRBD1	.	TRBJ2-3	TRBV18
CASSLGPPNEKLFF	TGTGCCAGCAGCTTAGGTCCCCCGAATGAAAAACTGTTTTTT	.	.	TRBJ1-4	TRBV7-2
CASSLGVQAITGELFF	TGCGCCAGCAGCTTGGGGGTGCAGGCTATTACCGGGGAGCTGTTTTTT	.	.	TRBJ2-2	TRBV5-1
CAWSRAPGDYGYTF	TGTGCCTGGAGTCGGGCCCCAGGGGACTATGGCTACACCTTC	.	.	TRBJ1-2	TRBV30
CSVSPGTGGDQPQHF	TGCAGCGTTAGCCCCGGGACAGGGGGCGATCAGCCCCAGCATTTT	TRBD1	.	TRBJ1-5	TRBV29-1